This T cell receptor (beta chain) is drawn from a study of control samples from healthy donors and cancer patients. Generated by immunoSEQ multiplex PCR, the TCRdb table keeps only in-frame clones and is missing some. Counted here are some 99,000 clones, about nine tenths occurring once; the ten biggest clones make up roughly 4%. The V end lost 0 bases, the J end lost 5 bases, and 10 bases lay between the germline ends. Germline assignment: CDR1 MNHNS and CDR2 SASEGT. This CDR3 has 14 residues. The receptor was isolated from a human donor in good health. The donor label of this sample is uncertain. The sample was blood. The V and J genes are TRBV6-1 and TRBJ1-2; weak D call: TRBD1 (5 bases). DNA for the CDR3: TGTGCCAGCAGTGAAGCTGGTCAGGGATATGGCTACACCTTC. This codes for CASSEAGQGYGYTF.